The next 18 T cell receptor beta chains were all read from a single sample in a study of cytomegalovirus exposure and HLA in healthy donors (dated by TCRdb to the late 2010s). Library preparation employed the immunoSEQ multiplex PCR assay. The multiplex PCR relied on a mix of 60 forward primers for TCR Vbeta segments and 13 reverse primers for TCR Jbeta segments. As stored in TCRdb, this immuneACCESS dataset retains in-frame rearrangements with V and J assigned. A fraction of the clones does not appear; measured against another copy, unresolved V genes explain less than half of the discrepancy, and the remainder lacks a known reason. This sample holds about 98,000 clones; around 80% were observed only once. Approximately 11% of the sample is held by the ten biggest clonotypes. The sequenced sample was PBMCs. These receptors were obtained from a man aged 18 to 30 in good health and CMV-seropositive.

This chain links TRBV27 with TRBJ1-1, with D possibly matching TRBD1 (5 bases). The CDR3 is 11 residues long. Trimming took 6 bases from V and 8 from J, leaving 10 bases between them. Germline CDR1 MNHEY, CDR2 SMNVEV (reference sequence). For the CDR3, the DNA is TGTGCCAGCAGGCAAACAGGAGAAGCTTTCTTT. Translated, it gives CASRQTGEAFF.

This chain links TRBV27 with TRBJ1-1; D not resolved. Germline CDR1 is MNHEY and CDR2 is SMNVEV (reference sequence). V was clipped by 5 bases and J by 6 bases, with 13 bases between them. This CDR3 spans 13 amino acids. As DNA, the CDR3 is TGTGCCAGCAGTCCCACCACTCGAGCTGAAGCTTTCTTT. Translated: CASSPTTRAEAFF.

The V and J genes are TRBV15 and TRBJ1-6; D may be TRBD1 (5 bases). This CDR3 comprises 13 residues. Per germline, CDR1 LNHNV and CDR2 YYDKDF (reference sequence). V gave up 7 bases and J gave up 8 bases, with 12 bases separating them. CDR3 nucleotide sequence: TGTGCCACCACTCGGGGGGTAGATTCACCCCTCCACTTT. It yields the protein CATTRGVDSPLHF. Full variable domain (remainder filled in from reference TRBV15 and TRBJ1-6): DAMVIQNPRYQVTQFGKPVTLSCSQTLNHNVMYWYQQKSSQAPKLLFHYYDKDFNNEADTPDNFQSRRPNTSFCFLDIRSPGLGDTAMYLCATTRGVDSPLHFGNGTRLTVT.

The V and J genes are TRBV6-5 and TRBJ2-3; 9 nucleotides match TRBD1. This CDR3 region has 13 residues. Germline CDR1 MNHEY, CDR2 SVGAGI. V dropped 5 bases and J dropped 8; count of bases not matched to a gene: 5. CDR3 nucleotide sequence: TGTGCCAGCAGTCAACAGGGGGCGGGTACGCAGTATTTT. Translation: CASSQQGAGTQYF.

This sequence joins TRBV2 and TRBJ1-2; no clear D gene. Trimming stripped 9 bases from V and 0 bases from J, with 14 bases between. The CDR3 loop spans 14 amino acids. Germline V CDR1 and CDR2: SNHLY, FYNNEI. The CDR3 protein is CASPLPLANYGYTF. In DNA form, the CDR3 reads TGTGCCAGTCCACTCCCGTTAGCTAACTATGGCTACACCTTC. The entire variable domain, with the rest obtained from reference TRBV2 and TRBJ1-2, is as follows: EPEVTQTPSHQVTQMGQEVILRCVPISNHLYFYWYRQILGQKVEFLVSFYNNEISEKSEIFDDQFSVERPDGSNFTLKIRSTKLEDSAMYFCASPLPLANYGYTFGSGTRLTVV.

This clone was found a few times. The rearrangement uses TRBV4-2 and TRBJ1-1, with TRBD1 identical over 10 bases. The trim removed 1 base at V and 4 bases at J, leaving 6 bases unmatched. The germline V gene encodes CDR1 LGHNA and CDR2 YNFKEQ. There are 16 residues in the CDR3. The CDR3 nucleotides are TGTGCCAGCAGCCAAGGAGAGGGACAGGGGCTCACTGAAGCTTTCTTT. It specifies CASSQGEGQGLTEAFF.

The chain uses TRBV5-1 and TRBJ2-7; TRBD2 matches at 7 bases. The CDR3 is 12 residues long. V lost 4 bases and J lost 4; bases outside the gene matches: 2. Germline V gives CDR1 SGHRS, CDR2 YFSETQ. CDR3 DNA: TGCGCCAGCAGCCCGGGGGGTTACGAGCAGTACTTC. It yields the protein CASSPGGYEQYF.

The chain recombines TRBV9 with TRBJ1-1, with D possibly matching TRBD1 (5 bases). Germline V gene sequence: CDR1 SGDLS, CDR2 YYNGEE. This CDR3 has 11 amino acids. The V and J ends lost 3 bases and 8 bases respectively, with 8 bases between them. The CDR3 bases are TGTGCCAGCAGCGGGCAGGGAGAAGCTTTCTTT. Its translation: CASSGQGEAFF.

This clone showed up just once. V is TRBV7-6 and J is TRBJ2-1; D uncertain. Germline values: CDR1 SGHVS, CDR2 FNYEAQ. CDR3 length equals 15 residues. With 1 base removed from V and 9 bases from J, the gap between germline ends came to 16 bases. CDR3 nucleotides: TGTGCCAGCAGCTTAGGAACAGATACGCCCTTTGAGCAGTTCTTC. This codes for CASSLGTDTPFEQFF.

This clone was seen more than once but under ten times. V is TRBV6-6 and J is TRBJ1-5; tentative D call: TRBD1 (6 bases). This CDR3 has 15 amino acids. The germline V and J ends were trimmed by 6 bases and 0 bases, with 12 bases remaining between them. The germline CDR1 and CDR2 sequences are MNHNY and SVGAGI (reference sequence). The CDR3 spells CASRDGQHSNQPQHF. As DNA, the CDR3 is TGTGCCAGCAGAGATGGACAGCATAGCAATCAGCCCCAGCATTTT.

The V call is TRBV9, the J call TRBJ1-2, with TRBD1 matching 7 bases. The CDR3 is 15 amino acids. CDR1 and CDR2 from the germline V gene are SGDLS and YYNGEE. The V gene end was trimmed by 2 bases and the J gene end by 4 bases; junction bases not matched to a gene: 8. The CDR3 reads CASSVGQQGTYGYTF. The CDR3 DNA reads TGTGCCAGCAGCGTCGGGCAACAGGGGACCTATGGCTACACCTTC.

The gene calls are TRBV7-9 and TRBJ1-2; tentative D call: TRBD1 (6 bases). Trimming shortened V by 5 bases and J by 4 bases, and 17 bases separated the two germline ends. Germline lookup yields CDR1 SEHNR and CDR2 FQNEAQ (reference sequence). This CDR3 has 15 amino acids. CDR3 loop: CASSTNTGPSYGYTF. The CDR3 DNA sequence: TGTGCCAGCAGCACAAATACAGGGCCCTCCTATGGCTACACCTTC.

This clone was found once. The V and J genes are TRBV5-8 and TRBJ2-3; TRBD1 agrees at 10 bases. V was pared by 0 bases and J by 4 bases, with 2 bases of the junction left unmatched. The germline V gene has CDR1 SGHTS and CDR2 YDEGEE. This CDR3 region has 15 residues. CDR3 DNA sequence: TGTGCCAGCAGCTTGGTGGACAGGGGGTCAGATACGCAGTATTTT. Translating gives CASSLVDRGSDTQYF.

The V call is TRBV19, the J call TRBJ1-1; D possibly corresponds to TRBD1 (5 bases). V shed 2 bases and J shed 1 base, with 11 bases lying between them. The CDR3 totals 15 residues. Germline V gene data show CDR1 as LNHDA and CDR2 as SQIVND (reference sequence). The CDR3 DNA follows: TGTGCCAGTAGTATATTTGCAGGGAAGAACACTGAAGCTTTCTTT. Translating gives CASSIFAGKNTEAFF. The full variable domain, in which reference TRBV19 and TRBJ1-1 provide the parts outside the CDR3, is DGGITQSPKYLFRKEGQNVTLSCEQNLNHDAMYWYRQDPGQGLRLIYYSQIVNDFQKGDIAEGYSVSREKKESFPLTVTSAQKNPTAFYLCASSIFAGKNTEAFFGQGTRLTVV.

The chain employs TRBV6-5 and TRBJ1-1, with D possibly TRBD1 on 6 matching bases. There are 15 residues in the CDR3. Germline CDR1 reads MNHEY; CDR2 reads SVGAGI. The ends were cut back, 7 bases at V and 0 bases at J, with 15 bases in the middle. The CDR3 DNA follows: TGTGCCAGCAAGGGGCAGGGGAACATGAACACTGAAGCTTTCTTT. Translated, it gives CASKGQGNMNTEAFF.

The genes are TRBV30 and TRBJ1-3; D is possibly TRBD1 (5 bases). Deletions cut 5 bases from V and 10 bases from J, with 21 bases between. Germline V CDR1 and CDR2: GTSNPN, SVGIG (reference sequence). The CDR3 extends over 14 amino acids. The chain's CDR3 is CAWEPVRVSTTIYF. CDR3 DNA sequence: TGTGCCTGGGAACCCGTCAGGGTTAGTACGACCATATATTTT. The entire variable domain, with the rest obtained from reference TRBV30 and TRBJ1-3, is as follows: SQTIHQWPATLVQPVGSPLSLECTVEGTSNPNLYWYRQAAGRGLQLLFYSVGIGQISSEVPQNLSASRPQDRQFILSSKKLLLSDSGFYLCAWEPVRVSTTIYFGEGSWLTVV.

The rearrangement uses TRBV6-1 and TRBJ2-1; D ambiguous. The germline gives CDR1 MNHNS, CDR2 SASEGT. This CDR3 is 12 amino acids long. Deletions cut 6 bases from V and 12 bases from J, with 15 bases between. The CDR3 DNA sequence: TGTGCCAGCAGCATAGCAGCCCTTGGGCAGTTCTTC. As protein: CASSIAALGQFF.

CDR3 in amino acids: CSVALSHVETQYF. CDR3 coding DNA: TGCAGCGTTGCGCTCAGTCACGTGGAGACCCAGTACTTC. The rearrangement joins TRBV29-1 to TRBJ2-5, with D uncertain. The V gene's germline CDR1 is SQVTM and CDR2 ANQGSEA. There are 13 residues in the CDR3. V was shortened by 4 bases and J by 5 bases, with 14 bases between the two germline ends.